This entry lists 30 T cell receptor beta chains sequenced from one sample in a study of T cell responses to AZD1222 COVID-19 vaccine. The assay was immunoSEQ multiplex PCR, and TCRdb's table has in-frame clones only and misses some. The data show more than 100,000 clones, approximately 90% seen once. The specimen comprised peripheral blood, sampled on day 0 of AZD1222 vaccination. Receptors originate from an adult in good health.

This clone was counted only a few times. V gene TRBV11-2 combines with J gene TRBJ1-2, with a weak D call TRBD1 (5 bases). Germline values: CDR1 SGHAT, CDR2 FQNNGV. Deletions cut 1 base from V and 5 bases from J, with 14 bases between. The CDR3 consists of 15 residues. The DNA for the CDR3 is TGTGCCAGCAGCTTAGGCGCATTCGGGGCTTATGGCTACACCTTC. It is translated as CASSLGAFGAYGYTF.

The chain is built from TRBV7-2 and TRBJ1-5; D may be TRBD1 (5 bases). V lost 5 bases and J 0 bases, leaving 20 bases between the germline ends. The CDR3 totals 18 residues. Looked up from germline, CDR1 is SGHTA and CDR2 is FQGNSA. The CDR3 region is CASSPRGQASYSNQPQHF. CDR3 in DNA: TGTGCCAGCAGCCCCCGTGGACAAGCGAGCTATAGCAATCAGCCCCAGCATTTT.

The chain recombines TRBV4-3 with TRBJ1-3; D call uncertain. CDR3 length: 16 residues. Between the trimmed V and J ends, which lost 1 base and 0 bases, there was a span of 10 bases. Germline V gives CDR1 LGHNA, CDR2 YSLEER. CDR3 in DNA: TGCGCCAGCAGCCAAGGAGGGCGGCGCTCTGGAAACACCATATATTTT. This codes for CASSQGGRRSGNTIYF.

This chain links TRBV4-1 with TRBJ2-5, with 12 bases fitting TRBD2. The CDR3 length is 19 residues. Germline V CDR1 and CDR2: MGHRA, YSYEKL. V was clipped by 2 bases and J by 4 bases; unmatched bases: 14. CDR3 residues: CASSQYSSGGAGTVETQYF. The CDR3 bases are TGCGCCAGCAGCCAATATTCTAGCGGGGGGGCCGGGACCGTAGAGACCCAGTACTTC.

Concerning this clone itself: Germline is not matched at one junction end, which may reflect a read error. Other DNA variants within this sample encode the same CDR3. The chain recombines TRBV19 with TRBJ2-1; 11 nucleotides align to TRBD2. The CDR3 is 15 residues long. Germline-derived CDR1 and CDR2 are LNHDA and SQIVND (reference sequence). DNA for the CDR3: TGTGCCAGTAGTATTAGCGGGGGGGCCTATAATGAGCAGTTCTTC. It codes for CASSISGGAYNEQFF.

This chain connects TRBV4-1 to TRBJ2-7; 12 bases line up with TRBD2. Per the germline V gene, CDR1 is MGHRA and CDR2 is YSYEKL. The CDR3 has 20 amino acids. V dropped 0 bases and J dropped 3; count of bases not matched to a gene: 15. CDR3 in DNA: TGCGCCAGCAGCCAAGATCGCCCAGACAGACTAGCGGGAGACCGCTACGAGCAGTACTTC. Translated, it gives CASSQDRPDRLAGDRYEQYF.

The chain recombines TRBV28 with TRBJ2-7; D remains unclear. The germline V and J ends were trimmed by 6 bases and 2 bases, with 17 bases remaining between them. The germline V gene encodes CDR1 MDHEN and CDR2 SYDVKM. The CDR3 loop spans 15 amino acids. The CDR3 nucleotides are TGTGCCAGCAGGACTGCCGGACGGATGACCTACGAGCAGTACTTC. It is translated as CASRTAGRMTYEQYF.

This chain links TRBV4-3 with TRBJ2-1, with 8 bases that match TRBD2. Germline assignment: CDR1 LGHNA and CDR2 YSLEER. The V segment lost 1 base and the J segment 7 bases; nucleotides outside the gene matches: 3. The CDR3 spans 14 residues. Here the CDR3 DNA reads TGCGCCAGCAGCCAAGCCGGGGGGGTAAATGAGCAGTTCTTC. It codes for CASSQAGGVNEQFF.

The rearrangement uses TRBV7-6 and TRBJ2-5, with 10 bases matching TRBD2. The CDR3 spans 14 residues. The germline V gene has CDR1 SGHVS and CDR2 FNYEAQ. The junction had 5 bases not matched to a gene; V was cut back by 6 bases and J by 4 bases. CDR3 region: CASRHRLAGETQYF. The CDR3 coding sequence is TGTGCCAGCAGACATAGACTAGCGGGAGAGACCCAGTACTTC.

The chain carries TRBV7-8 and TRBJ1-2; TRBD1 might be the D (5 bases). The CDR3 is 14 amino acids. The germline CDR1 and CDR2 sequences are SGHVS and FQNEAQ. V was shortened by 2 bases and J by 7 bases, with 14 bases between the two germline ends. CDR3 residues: CASSLKQGGAGYTF. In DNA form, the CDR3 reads TGTGCCAGCAGCTTAAAGCAGGGAGGGGCTGGCTACACCTTC.

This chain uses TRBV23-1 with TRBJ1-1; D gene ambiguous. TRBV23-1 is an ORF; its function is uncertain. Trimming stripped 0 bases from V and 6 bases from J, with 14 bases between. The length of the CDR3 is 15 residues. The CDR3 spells CASSQSRGAGAEAFF. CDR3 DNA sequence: TGCGCCAGCAGTCAATCGCGGGGTGCGGGAGCTGAAGCTTTCTTT.

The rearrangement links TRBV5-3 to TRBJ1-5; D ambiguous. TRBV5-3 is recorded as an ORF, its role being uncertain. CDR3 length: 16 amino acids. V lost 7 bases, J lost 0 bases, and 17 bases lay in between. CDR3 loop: CARWRRMIASNQPQHF. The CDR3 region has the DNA TGTGCCAGATGGAGACGAATGATAGCTAGCAATCAGCCCCAGCATTTT.

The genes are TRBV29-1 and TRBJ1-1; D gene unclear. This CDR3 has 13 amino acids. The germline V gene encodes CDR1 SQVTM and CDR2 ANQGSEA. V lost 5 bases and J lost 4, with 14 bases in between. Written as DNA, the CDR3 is TGCAGCGTTATGACCTCAGGTTCCACTGAAGCTTTCTTT. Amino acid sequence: CSVMTSGSTEAFF.

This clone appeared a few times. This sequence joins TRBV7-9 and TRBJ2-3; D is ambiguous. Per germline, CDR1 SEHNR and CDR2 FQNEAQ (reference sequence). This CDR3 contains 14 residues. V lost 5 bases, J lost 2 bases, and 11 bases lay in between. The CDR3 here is CASSHDQATDTQYF. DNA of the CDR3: TGTGCCAGCAGCCACGACCAGGCCACAGATACGCAGTATTTT.

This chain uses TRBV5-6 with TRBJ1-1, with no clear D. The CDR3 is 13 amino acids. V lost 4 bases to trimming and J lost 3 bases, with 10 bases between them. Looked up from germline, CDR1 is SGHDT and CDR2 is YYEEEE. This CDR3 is CASSLPQYTEAFF. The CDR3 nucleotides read TGTGCCAGCAGCCTCCCACAGTACACTGAAGCTTTCTTT.

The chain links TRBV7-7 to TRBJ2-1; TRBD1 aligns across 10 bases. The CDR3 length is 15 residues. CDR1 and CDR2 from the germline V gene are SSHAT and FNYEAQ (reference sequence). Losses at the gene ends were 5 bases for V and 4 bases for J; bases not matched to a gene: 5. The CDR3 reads CASSRDRGLYNEQFF. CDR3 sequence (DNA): TGTGCCAGCAGCCGAGACAGGGGGCTTTACAATGAGCAGTTCTTC.

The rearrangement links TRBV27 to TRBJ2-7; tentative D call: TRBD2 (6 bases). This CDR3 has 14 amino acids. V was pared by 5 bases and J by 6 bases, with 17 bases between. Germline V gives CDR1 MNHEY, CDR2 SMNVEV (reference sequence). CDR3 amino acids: CASSPPGRRGEQYF. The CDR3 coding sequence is TGTGCCAGCAGTCCCCCCGGGCGGCGGGGCGAGCAGTACTTC.

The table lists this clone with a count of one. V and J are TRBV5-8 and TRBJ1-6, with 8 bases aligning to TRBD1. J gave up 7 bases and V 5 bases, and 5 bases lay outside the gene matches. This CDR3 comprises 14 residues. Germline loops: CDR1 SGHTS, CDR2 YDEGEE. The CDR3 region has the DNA TGTGCCAGCAGAAAAACAGGGGGAAATTCACCCCTCCACTTT. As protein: CASRKTGGNSPLHF.

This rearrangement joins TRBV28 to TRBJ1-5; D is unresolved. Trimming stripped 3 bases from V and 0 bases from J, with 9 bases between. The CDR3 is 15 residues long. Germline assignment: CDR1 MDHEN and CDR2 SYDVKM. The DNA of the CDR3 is TGTGCCAGCAGTTTGCCCGGGTATAGCAATCAGCCCCAGCATTTT. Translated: CASSLPGYSNQPQHF. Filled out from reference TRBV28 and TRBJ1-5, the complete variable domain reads DVKVTQSSRYLVKRTGEKVFLECVQDMDHENMFWYRQDPGLGLRLIYFSYDVKMKEKGDIPEGYSVSREKKERFSLILESASTNQTSMYLCASSLPGYSNQPQHFGDGTRLSIL.

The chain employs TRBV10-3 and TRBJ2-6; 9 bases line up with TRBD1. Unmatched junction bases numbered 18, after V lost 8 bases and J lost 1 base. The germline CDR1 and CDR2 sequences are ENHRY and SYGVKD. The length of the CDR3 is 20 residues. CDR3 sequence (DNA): TGTGCCATCTCCTCAACCCCGGGACAGGGTATCATATCTGGGGCCAACGTCCTGACTTTC. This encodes CAISSTPGQGIISGANVLTF.

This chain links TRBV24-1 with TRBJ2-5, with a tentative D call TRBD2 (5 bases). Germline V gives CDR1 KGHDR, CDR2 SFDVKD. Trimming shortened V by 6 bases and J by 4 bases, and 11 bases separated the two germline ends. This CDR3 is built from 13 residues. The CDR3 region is CATSSGVRETQYF. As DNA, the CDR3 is TGTGCCACCAGTAGCGGAGTCCGAGAGACCCAGTACTTC.

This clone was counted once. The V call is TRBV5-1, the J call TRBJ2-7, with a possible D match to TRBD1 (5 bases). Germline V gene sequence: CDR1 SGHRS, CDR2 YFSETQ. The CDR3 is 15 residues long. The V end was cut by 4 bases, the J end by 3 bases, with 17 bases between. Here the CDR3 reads CASSPGLQGGYEQYF. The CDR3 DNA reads TGCGCCAGCAGCCCTGGTCTCCAGGGCGGCTACGAGCAGTACTTC.

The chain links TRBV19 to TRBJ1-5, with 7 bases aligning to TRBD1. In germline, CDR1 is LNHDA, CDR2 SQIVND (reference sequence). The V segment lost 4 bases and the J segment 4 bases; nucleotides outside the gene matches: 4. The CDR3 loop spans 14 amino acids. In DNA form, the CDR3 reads TGTGCCAGTAGTAGGGACAGTTTAAATCAGCCCCAGCATTTT. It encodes CASSRDSLNQPQHF.

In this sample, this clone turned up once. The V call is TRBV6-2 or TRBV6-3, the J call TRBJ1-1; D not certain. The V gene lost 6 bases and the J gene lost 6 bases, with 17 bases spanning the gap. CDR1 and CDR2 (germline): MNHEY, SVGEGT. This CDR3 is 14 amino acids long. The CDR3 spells CASSLLEDPAEAFF. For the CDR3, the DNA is TGTGCCAGCAGCCTCCTCGAGGATCCGGCTGAAGCTTTCTTT.

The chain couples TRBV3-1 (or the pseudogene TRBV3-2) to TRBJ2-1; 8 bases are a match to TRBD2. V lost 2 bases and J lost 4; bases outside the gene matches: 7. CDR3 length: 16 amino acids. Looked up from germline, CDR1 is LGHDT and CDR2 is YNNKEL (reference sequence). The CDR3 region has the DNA TGTGCCAGCAGCCAATCTTATGCTAGCGGGTACAATGAGCAGTTCTTC. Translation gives CASSQSYASGYNEQFF.

The CDR3 loop reads CATRDRENNSPLHF. The DNA for the CDR3 is TGTGCCACCCGGGACAGGGAAAATAATTCACCCCTCCACTTT. The rearrangement uses TRBV15 and TRBJ1-6, with 9 bases lining up with TRBD1. Per the germline V gene, CDR1 is LNHNV and CDR2 is YYDKDF (reference sequence). With V trimmed by 8 bases and J by 5 bases, 4 bases remained unmatched. The CDR3 extends over 14 amino acids.

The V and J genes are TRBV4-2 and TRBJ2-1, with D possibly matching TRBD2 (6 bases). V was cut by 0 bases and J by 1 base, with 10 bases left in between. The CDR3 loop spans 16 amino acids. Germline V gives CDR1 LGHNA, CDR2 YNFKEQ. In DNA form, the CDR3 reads TGTGCCAGCAGCCAAGAGGCGGGGACGTCCTACAATGAGCAGTTCTTC. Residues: CASSQEAGTSYNEQFF.

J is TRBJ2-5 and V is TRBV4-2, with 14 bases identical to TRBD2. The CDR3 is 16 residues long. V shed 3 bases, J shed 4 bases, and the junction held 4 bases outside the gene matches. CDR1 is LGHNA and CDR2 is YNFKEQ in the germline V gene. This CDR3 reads CASSQPGLAGGETQYF. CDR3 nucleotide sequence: TGTGCCAGCAGCCAGCCTGGACTAGCGGGAGGAGAGACCCAGTACTTC.

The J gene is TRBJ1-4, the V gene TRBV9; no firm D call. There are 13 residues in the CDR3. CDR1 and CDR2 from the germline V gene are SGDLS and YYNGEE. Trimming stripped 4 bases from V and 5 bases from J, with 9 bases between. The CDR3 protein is CASSPGSNEKLFF. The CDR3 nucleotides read TGTGCCAGCAGCCCTGGTTCAAATGAAAAACTGTTTTTT.

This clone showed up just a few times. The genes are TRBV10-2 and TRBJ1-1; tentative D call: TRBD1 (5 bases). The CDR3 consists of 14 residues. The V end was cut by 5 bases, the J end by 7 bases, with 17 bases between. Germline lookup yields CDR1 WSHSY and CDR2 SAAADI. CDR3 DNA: TGCGCCAGCAGTTCCCCCGACAGACCGAATGAAGCTTTCTTT. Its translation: CASSSPDRPNEAFF.